Listed below are T cell receptor beta chains from one sample, sequenced in a study of T cell responses to AZD1222 COVID-19 vaccine. TCRdb's copy holds only in-frame clones and misses some; the assay was immunoSEQ multiplex PCR. The table records 80,000 or so clones, 85% to 90% of them present only once. The sample was peripheral blood, taken on day 0 of AZD1222 vaccination. The receptor set was obtained from an adult in good health. Each CDR3 is given with its conserved first and last residue. D genes are given only for firm matches. Clone size appears in some rows only: once, few, many, or a class for an expanded clone.

CDR3 | DNA | V | size | J | D
CASSERGPTYEQYF | TGTGCCAGCAGTGAGAGGGGGCCCACCTACGAGCAGTACTTC | TRBV6-4 | . | TRBJ2-7 | TRBD1
CAIMGVENTEAFF | TGTGCCATCATGGGGGTTGAGAACACTGAAGCTTTCTTT | TRBV10-3 | once | TRBJ1-1 | .
CASSSSLDTEAFF | TGTGCCAGCTCATCCTCACTGGACACTGAAGCTTTCTTT | TRBV18 | . | TRBJ1-1 | .
CASSRDGGNTEAFF | TGCGCCAGCAGCAGGGATGGGGGAAACACTGAAGCTTTCTTT | TRBV5-1 | . | TRBJ1-1 | .
CASSLATVKETQYF | TGTGCCAGCAGCTTAGCTACCGTTAAAGAGACCCAGTACTTC | TRBV7-8 | . | TRBJ2-5 | .
CASSPSRDITEAFF | TGTGCCAGCAGCCCTAGCCGGGACATCACAGAAGCTTTCTTT | TRBV7-7 | . | TRBJ1-1 | .
CASSSAGGAKDTQYF | TGTGCCAGCAGTTCCGCCGGGGGGGCCAAAGATACGCAGTATTTT | TRBV28 | . | TRBJ2-3 | TRBD2
CASSPRQADNYGYTF | TGTGCCAGCTCACCGCGACAGGCAGACAACTATGGCTACACCTTC | TRBV18 | . | TRBJ1-2 | .
CASSLSSRSPLHF | TGTGCCAGCAGTTTATCCAGCCGTTCACCCCTCCACTTT | TRBV27 | . | TRBJ1-6 | .
CASSPQEYQPQHF | TGTGCCAGCTCACCACAGGAATATCAGCCCCAGCATTTT | TRBV18 | . | TRBJ1-5 | .
CASSLATGRHTEAFF | TGTGCCAGCAGCTTAGCGACAGGGAGGCACACTGAAGCTTTCTTT | TRBV7-3 | . | TRBJ1-1 | TRBD1
CASSRHGGGMKNCFF | . | TRBV5-4 | . | TRBJ1-4 | .
CASSHDRDRGSMDTEAFF | TGTGCCAGCAGCCATGACCGGGACAGGGGGTCGATGGACACTGAAGCTTTCTTT | TRBV7-8 | . | TRBJ1-1 | TRBD1
CASARSGGASTGELFF | TGTGCCAGTGCCCGTAGCGGGGGGGCCAGTACCGGGGAGCTGTTTTTT | TRBV19 | . | TRBJ2-2 | TRBD2
CASSYQGGTEAFF | TGTGCCAGCAGTTACCAGGGTGGCACTGAAGCTTTCTTT | TRBV6-5 | . | TRBJ1-1 | .
CASSPTISSYEQYF | TGTGCCAGCAGCCCTACCATAAGCTCCTACGAGCAGTACTTC | TRBV7-3 | few | TRBJ2-7 | .
CAISESSRGLFF | TGTGCCATCAGTGAGTCGAGTAGGGGACTGTTTTTT | TRBV10-3 | once | TRBJ1-4 | .
CASSPTLEFYGYTF | TGTGCCAGCAGCCCGACCTTAGAGTTCTATGGCTACACCTTC | TRBV7-2 | . | TRBJ1-2 | .
CASSSQGSNEKLFF | TGCGCCAGCAGCTCGCAGGGTTCTAATGAAAAACTGTTTTTT | TRBV5-1 | . | TRBJ1-4 | .
CASSARSVGPNTGELFF | TGTGCCAGCAGCGCCCGGAGCGTCGGCCCGAACACCGGGGAGCTGTTTTTT | TRBV3-1/TRBV3-2 | . | TRBJ2-2 | .
CASSFYPPIGNQPQHF | TGTGCCAGCAGTTTTTATCCCCCTATTGGCAATCAGCCCCAGCATTTT | TRBV27 | . | TRBJ1-5 | .
CASSSGQGNTEAFF | TGTGCCAGCAGCTCGGGACAGGGGAACACTGAAGCTTTCTTT | TRBV7-3 | . | TRBJ1-1 | TRBD1
CATTAEGLNQPQHF | TGTGCCACCACCGCGGAGGGGCTCAATCAGCCCCAGCATTTT | TRBV15 | . | TRBJ1-5 | .
CASRTRETEAFF | TGTGCCAGCAGAACTAGAGAAACTGAAGCTTTCTTT | TRBV12-3/TRBV12-4 | . | TRBJ1-1 | .
CASSASGTVSYEQYF | TGTGCCAGCAGCGCATCCGGGACAGTCTCCTACGAGCAGTACTTC | TRBV11-2 | . | TRBJ2-7 | TRBD1